Below are 8 T cell receptor beta chains sequenced from a single sample in a study of T cells in women clearing cervical HPV infection. Measured with immunoSEQ multiplex PCR; TCRdb has only the in-frame clones, and not every one. This listing includes around 46,000 clones. Sample: blood buffy coat. The origin of the receptors is a woman aged 18-70 years with a cervical HPV16 infection that either progressed to CIN3+ or cleared (not recorded which).

Remarks on this clone: The read ends 3 residues early relative to the CDR3; the germline J gene fills the gap. The chain joins TRBV20-1 to TRBJ2-2; 11 bases are shared with TRBD2. The CDR3 is 16 residues long. V shed 0 bases and J 6 bases; nucleotides not matched to a gene: 6. Germline CDR1 reads DFQATT; CDR2 reads SNEGSKA (reference sequence). Here the CDR3 reads CSARDRKLAGAGELFF. The DNA read from the CDR3 is TGCAGTGCTAGAGATCGGAAACTAGCGGGGGCCGGGGAG.

Concerning this clone itself: With the read ending 3 residues before the CDR3 end, the germline J gene is used to fill in that end. This chain joins TRBV18 and TRBJ2-5, with D maybe TRBD1 (5 bases). This CDR3 contains 14 residues. Germline loops: CDR1 KGHSH, CDR2 LQKENI. Incomplete CDR3 DNA: TGTGCCAGCTCACCAGGGGCCAAGAGAGATACC. As protein: CASSPGAKRDT. Given in full, the CDR3 is CASSPGAKRDTQYF.

Notes on this clone: The read finishes 3 residues shy of the CDR3 end, and the germline J gene is used to complete it. The rearrangement joins TRBV10-3 to TRBJ2-3, with 9 positions matching TRBD1. The V segment lost 7 bases and the J segment 4 bases; nucleotides outside the gene matches: 9. The germline V gene encodes CDR1 ENHRY and CDR2 SYGVKD. This CDR3 has 15 amino acids. The DNA read from the CDR3 is TGTGCCATCAAGGGACAGGGTGACTCTGCAGATACG. Amino acids: CAIKGQGDSADT. The CDR3 reads in full as CAIKGQGDSADTQYF.

A note on this clone: The CDR3 end falls 3 residues outside the read, so it is completed with the germline J gene. The chain employs TRBV5-1 and TRBJ2-6; 10 bases match TRBD1. Germline V CDR1 and CDR2: SGHRS, YFSETQ. The CDR3 contains 19 residues. V was clipped by 0 bases and J by 4 bases; unmatched bases: 10. CDR3 bases read: TGCGCCAGCAGCTTGGCCCCGGGACAGGGGATCGGGGGGGCCAACGTC. Translation: CASSLAPGQGIGGANV. The whole CDR3 reads CASSLAPGQGIGGANVLTF.

In regard to this clone: With the read ending 3 residues before the CDR3 end, the germline J gene is used to fill in that end. The chain recombines TRBV6-8 with TRBJ2-7; unclear D gene. Germline CDR1 reads MNHGY; CDR2 reads SAAAGT. Trimming left V 2 bases short and J 2 bases short, with 13 bases between. The length of the CDR3 is 15 residues. CDR3 DNA (partial): TGTGCCAGCAGTTACAATAATCCGGGTACCTACGAG. Its translation is CASSYNNPGTYE. The full CDR3 is CASSYNNPGTYEQYF.

In regard to this clone: The read finishes 3 residues shy of the CDR3 end, and the germline J gene is used to complete it. This rearrangement joins TRBV12-3 or TRBV12-4 to TRBJ2-1; 14 bases are a match to TRBD2. Trimming cost V 5 bases and J 3 bases; bases outside gene matches: 3. The CDR3 extends over 16 amino acids. CDR3 DNA (partial): TGTGCCAGCAGTGGTGGGACTAGCGGGAGCTACAATGAG. Translating gives CASSGGTSGSYNE. The whole CDR3 reads CASSGGTSGSYNEQFF.

Worth noting for this clone: The read stops 3 residues short of the end of the CDR3; the missing end is completed from the germline J gene. The chain couples TRBV5-1 to TRBJ2-3, with a weak D call TRBD2 (6 bases). The germline CDR1 and CDR2 sequences are SGHRS and YFSETQ. The CDR3 extends over 14 amino acids. With 4 bases removed from V and 4 bases from J, the gap between germline ends came to 13 bases. The DNA read from the CDR3 is TGCGCCAGCAGCCTCGGACTATCCCCAGATACG. Protein sequence: CASSLGLSPDT. The CDR3, in full, reads CASSLGLSPDTQYF.

Notes on this clone: The read terminates 3 residues ahead of where the CDR3 ends, so the germline J gene completes it. V usage is TRBV18 and J usage is TRBJ2-7, with 9 bases matching TRBD1. CDR3 size: 14 residues. Losses at the gene ends were 5 bases for V and 5 bases for J; bases not matched to a gene: 7. CDR1 and CDR2 (germline): KGHSH, LQKENI. The DNA read from the CDR3 is TGTGCCAGCTCAAGGGACAGGGTCGGCGACGAG. It specifies CASSRDRVGDE. In full, the CDR3 is CASSRDRVGDEQYF.